Following are 10 T cell receptor beta chains from one sample sequenced in a study of T cell responses to AZD1222 COVID-19 vaccine. Repertoires were generated with immunoSEQ multiplex PCR, while TCRdb's copy carries only in-frame clones and drops some. The repertoire holds some 84,000 clones, around nine tenths seen once, with around 10% in the top ten. The material was peripheral blood, obtained 28 days after the second AZD1222 dose. These receptors all stem from an adult who received the AZD1222 COVID-19 vaccine.

This chain joins TRBV5-4 and TRBJ2-5; TRBD2 matches at 10 bases. Unmatched junction bases numbered 10, after V lost 0 bases and J lost 5 bases. The germline gives CDR1 SGHNT, CDR2 YYREEE (reference sequence). This CDR3 comprises 17 residues. The CDR3 DNA follows: TGTGCCAGCAGCTTGGGTTTAGCGGGGGGATTAGGGGAGACCCAGTACTTC. Protein: CASSLGLAGGLGETQYF.

The V call is TRBV5-4, the J call TRBJ1-2; D uncertain. V lost 2 bases and J lost 2, with 16 bases in between. Germline V gene lookup returns CDR1 SGHNT and CDR2 YYREEE (reference sequence). This CDR3 has 16 amino acids. The CDR3 sequence: CASSLGGRNRNYGYTF. The DNA for the CDR3 is TGTGCCAGCAGCTTAGGCGGACGGAATAGGAACTATGGCTACACCTTC.

V is TRBV27 and J is TRBJ1-6; maybe TRBD1 (6 bases). V was shortened by 6 bases and J by 7 bases, with 16 bases between the two germline ends. The germline gives CDR1 MNHEY, CDR2 SMNVEV (reference sequence). This CDR3 has 15 residues. The CDR3 coding sequence is TGTGCCAGCAGATACGGGGGCGCCGGAAATTCACCCCTCCACTTT. Protein sequence: CASRYGGAGNSPLHF.

The chain is built from TRBV5-1 and TRBJ2-7, with D perhaps being TRBD1 or TRBD2 (5 bases each). The CDR3 is made up of 13 amino acids. Germline-derived CDR1 and CDR2 are SGHRS and YFSETQ. V was clipped by 3 bases and J by 2 bases, with 9 bases between them. The DNA of the CDR3 is TGCGCCAGCAGCTGGGACGGCACCTACGAGCAGTACTTC. It is translated as CASSWDGTYEQYF.

V and J are TRBV7-3 and TRBJ1-1; D remains unclear. Germline lookup yields CDR1 SGHTA and CDR2 FQGTGA. The CDR3 consists of 14 residues. V was pared by 5 bases and J by 4 bases, with 14 bases between. CDR3 DNA sequence: TGTGCCAGCAGCCAGGACGGCGACCTCACTGAAGCTTTCTTT. This sequence encodes CASSQDGDLTEAFF.

CDR3 coding DNA: TGTGCCAGCAGTTCGGGACAGGGGGCGGGTCAGCCCCAGCATTTT. The encoded protein is CASSSGQGAGQPQHF. The chain recombines TRBV28 with TRBJ1-5; TRBD1 aligns across 12 bases. Trimming at V came to 4 bases and at J to 6 bases, leaving 4 bases not matched to a gene. This CDR3 is built from 15 residues. The germline CDR1 and CDR2 sequences are MDHEN and SYDVKM.

The genes are TRBV16 and TRBJ1-2; D gene unclear. CDR3 size: 13 residues. Germline V CDR1 and CDR2: KGHSY, FQNENV. V lost 2 bases to trimming and J lost 4 bases, with 8 bases between them. CDR3 sequence: CASSQDPAYGYTF. The CDR3 coding sequence is TGTGCCAGCAGCCAAGATCCAGCCTATGGCTACACCTTC.

This clone was found once. This rearrangement joins TRBV19 to TRBJ1-2, with D hard to call. Germline loops: CDR1 LNHDA, CDR2 SQIVND (reference sequence). The length of the CDR3 is 12 residues. V gave up 4 bases and J gave up 3 bases, with 6 bases separating them. CDR3 amino acids: CASSRTDYGYTF. The CDR3 coding sequence is TGTGCCAGTAGTAGAACAGACTATGGCTACACCTTC.

The chain combines TRBV19 with TRBJ1-6, with 7 bases identical to TRBD1. This CDR3 contains 14 residues. Germline lookup yields CDR1 LNHDA and CDR2 SQIVND (reference sequence). The junction had 9 bases not matched to a gene; V was cut back by 5 bases and J by 11 bases. CDR3 sequence reads: CASSPPDRATPLHF. CDR3 coding DNA: TGTGCCAGTAGTCCCCCCGACAGGGCGACACCCCTCCACTTT.

The CDR3: CASSLVGRQGETQYF. In DNA, the CDR3 is TGTGCCAGCAGCTTAGTCGGGCGACAGGGTGAGACCCAGTACTTC. J is TRBJ2-5 and V is TRBV7-2; 7 nucleotides line up with TRBD1. Germline V lookup: CDR1 SGHTA, CDR2 FQGNSA. V trimming: 1 base; J trimming: 5 bases; junction bases outside the gene matches: 7. The CDR3 runs to 15 residues.